These T cell receptor beta chains were read from a single sample in a study of blood T cell repertoires in COVID-19. Repertoires were generated with immunoSEQ multiplex PCR, while TCRdb's copy carries only in-frame clones and drops some. This sample has about 250,000 clones, with roughly 83% found just once. Sequenced sample: peripheral blood. The origin of the receptors is a man older than 75 with acute or convalescent COVID-19. Both conserved end residues are part of each CDR3. Fields, in order: J gene, clone size, V gene, CDR3 protein. Some rows mark clone size as missing; the rest say once, few, many or name a class of expanded clone.

j_gene: TRBJ2-3; abundance: NA; v_gene: TRBV7-8; CDR3aa: CASSLSIAGGHADTQYF
j_gene: TRBJ2-7; abundance: NA; v_gene: TRBV29-1; CDR3aa: CSAGTGFYEQYF
j_gene: TRBJ1-4; abundance: once; v_gene: TRBV24-1; CDR3aa: CATSDATGPEKLFF
j_gene: TRBJ2-3; abundance: NA; v_gene: TRBV30; CDR3aa: CAWSTGYTDTQYF
j_gene: TRBJ2-7; abundance: NA; v_gene: TRBV12-3/TRBV12-4; CDR3aa: CASSSGSKYEQYF
j_gene: TRBJ2-1; abundance: NA; v_gene: TRBV7-9; CDR3aa: CASSLTGTYNEQFF
j_gene: TRBJ1-4; abundance: NA; v_gene: TRBV15; CDR3aa: CATSRSGSEEKLFF
j_gene: TRBJ1-1; abundance: once; v_gene: TRBV28; CDR3aa: CASRITGTNTEAFF
j_gene: TRBJ1-2; abundance: NA; v_gene: TRBV19; CDR3aa: CASTLSTKTGSTVYGYTF
j_gene: TRBJ1-4; abundance: NA; v_gene: TRBV6-2/TRBV6-3; CDR3aa: CASSGLRGPNEKLFF
j_gene: TRBJ2-6; abundance: NA; v_gene: TRBV29-1; CDR3aa: CSARTGAFSGANVLTF
j_gene: TRBJ2-1; abundance: once; v_gene: TRBV19; CDR3aa: CASTPGGGLYNEQFF
j_gene: TRBJ2-3; abundance: NA; v_gene: TRBV28; CDR3aa: CASSSFYLGQDTDTQYF
j_gene: TRBJ2-5; abundance: NA; v_gene: TRBV5-6; CDR3aa: CASLLPGETQYF
j_gene: TRBJ2-1; abundance: NA; v_gene: TRBV5-1; CDR3aa: CASSWEFRGSSYNEQFF
j_gene: TRBJ1-2; abundance: few; v_gene: TRBV6-2/TRBV6-3; CDR3aa: CASSSSGQGAYGYTF
j_gene: TRBJ2-7; abundance: NA; v_gene: TRBV6-5; CDR3aa: CASRPRVPGLYEQYF
j_gene: TRBJ2-3; abundance: NA; v_gene: TRBV19; CDR3aa: CASSTSQGDTQYF
j_gene: TRBJ1-5; abundance: NA; v_gene: TRBV2; CDR3aa: CASRPDWQSNQPQHF
j_gene: TRBJ1-1; abundance: NA; v_gene: TRBV5-6; CDR3aa: CASSLFGDRGLNTEAFF
j_gene: TRBJ1-6; abundance: NA; v_gene: TRBV5-1; CDR3aa: CASSLAGQNYNSPLHF
j_gene: TRBJ1-1; abundance: NA; v_gene: TRBV5-6; CDR3aa: CASSLGSLRNTEAFF
j_gene: TRBJ1-6; abundance: NA; v_gene: TRBV9; CDR3aa: CASSAQGNSPLHF
j_gene: TRBJ1-4; abundance: once; v_gene: TRBV5-5; CDR3aa: CASSLVQGYEKLFF
j_gene: TRBJ1-5; abundance: NA; v_gene: TRBV5-4; CDR3aa: CASSLGPGQPNQPQHF
j_gene: TRBJ2-7; abundance: NA; v_gene: TRBV7-9; CDR3aa: CASSYWALGSTYEQYF
j_gene: TRBJ2-7; abundance: NA; v_gene: TRBV30; CDR3aa: CAWSDPGTGNYEQYF
j_gene: TRBJ1-1; abundance: NA; v_gene: TRBV5-1; CDR3aa: CASSLDGLGYTEAFF
j_gene: TRBJ1-3; abundance: NA; v_gene: TRBV9; CDR3aa: CASSAGGQSGNTIYF
j_gene: TRBJ2-7; abundance: NA; v_gene: TRBV5-4; CDR3aa: CASSWSSGYEQYF
j_gene: TRBJ2-7; abundance: once; v_gene: TRBV11-2; CDR3aa: CASSLHLAGGRSDQYF
j_gene: TRBJ1-2; abundance: once; v_gene: TRBV15; CDR3aa: CATSRERGLGYGYTF
j_gene: TRBJ2-7; abundance: NA; v_gene: TRBV10-3; CDR3aa: CAIRHPGQPYEQYF
j_gene: TRBJ1-2; abundance: NA; v_gene: TRBV28; CDR3aa: CASSLRGAGKSYGYTF
j_gene: TRBJ1-2; abundance: NA; v_gene: TRBV3-1/TRBV3-2; CDR3aa: CASSQVMTDSVYGYTF
j_gene: TRBJ2-7; abundance: NA; v_gene: TRBV2; CDR3aa: CATSGTDKYEQYF
j_gene: TRBJ1-3; abundance: few; v_gene: TRBV2; CDR3aa: CASLGIQKGNTIYF
j_gene: TRBJ1-4; abundance: few; v_gene: TRBV5-1; CDR3aa: CASSPGGYRPNEKLFF
j_gene: TRBJ1-2; abundance: NA; v_gene: TRBV3-1/TRBV3-2; CDR3aa: CASSHGLSWEGGYTF
j_gene: TRBJ1-2; abundance: NA; v_gene: TRBV9; CDR3aa: CASSAMTGGVYGYTF
j_gene: TRBJ2-7; abundance: NA; v_gene: TRBV20-1; CDR3aa: CSASLPSGFYEQYF
j_gene: TRBJ1-4; abundance: NA; v_gene: TRBV27; CDR3aa: CASSLRRIRGEKLFF
j_gene: TRBJ1-3; abundance: NA; v_gene: TRBV18; CDR3aa: CASSPGQVHSGNTIYF
j_gene: TRBJ1-5; abundance: NA; v_gene: TRBV3-1/TRBV3-2; CDR3aa: CASSPGPHQPQHF
j_gene: TRBJ2-3; abundance: few; v_gene: TRBV27; CDR3aa: CASSLLQGAGTDTQYF
j_gene: TRBJ1-5; abundance: NA; v_gene: TRBV4-2; CDR3aa: CASSQVLNQPQHF
j_gene: TRBJ2-7; abundance: NA; v_gene: TRBV18; CDR3aa: CASSGGASRSYEQYF
j_gene: TRBJ2-7; abundance: NA; v_gene: TRBV5-5; CDR3aa: CASSLRRGSSYEQYF
j_gene: TRBJ2-4; abundance: NA; v_gene: TRBV19; CDR3aa: CASSKGRQGIGAPKNIQYF
j_gene: TRBJ1-6; abundance: NA; v_gene: TRBV6-5; CDR3aa: CASRWRPNSPLHF
j_gene: TRBJ2-5; abundance: NA; v_gene: TRBV12-5; CDR3aa: CASARIAETQYF
j_gene: TRBJ2-7; abundance: NA; v_gene: TRBV6-5; CDR3aa: CASTPGSQQYF